This T cell receptor beta chain was found in a study of human T cells and chemical hapten exposure. Looking at the study overall: 2% DPC applied to a roughly 2 cm by roughly 2 cm arm area sensitized donors. Per-sample TCR yield variability stemmed mainly from small pooled library volume differences. Overall study findings and caveats: The donor cohort had alopecia, so its immune response may not match that of healthy people.

Germline CDR1 is LGHDT and CDR2 is YNNKEL (reference sequence). The V segment lost 4 bases and the J segment 4 bases; nucleotides outside the gene matches: 8. This CDR3 is built from 15 residues. Time point reported: patch test 2, 6 weeks after DPC sensitization. Treatment specified: therapeutic diphenylcyclopropenone sensitization with weekly scalp DPC. This clonotype has a count of ten or more. Its antigen remains unidentified. Unique molecular identifiers were attached to individual cDNA molecules during library preparation. A single record per CDR3 protein comes from TCRdb applying MiXCR to the RACE reads. The repertoire holds approximately 68,000 distinct CDR3 sequences, with 6.5% to 10% as singletons.

The TCR comes from a woman in her forties or fifties with alopecia areata. Some clones in this sample may be carry-over from other donors' samples. Specimen: whole blood, collected in connection with sensitization to the hapten diphenylcyclopropenone (DPC). The chain uses TRBV3-1 and TRBJ2-7; 9 positions match TRBD2. CDR3 region: CASSPEASGIYEQYF. CDR3 DNA: TGTGCCAGCAGCCCAGAAGCTAGCGGGATATACGAGCAGTACTTC.